This TCR beta chain originates from a study of T cell responses to AZD1222 COVID-19 vaccine (dated by TCRdb to the early 2020s). Background on the whole study: AZD1222 recipients with second doses at about 4 weeks or about 12 weeks were pooled, because spike-specific TCR depth and breadth did not differ between schedules. Trial participants were enrolled by age into 18-55, 56-69 and 70-plus year subgroups, with about 150, 28 and 57 TCR-sequenced participants respectively. TCR sequencing covered 233 trial participants: roughly 200 given two doses of AZD1222 and 26 given two doses of MenACWY control vaccine.

Comments on this clone: The antigen this receptor binds is unknown. The input lacks base qualities; no much larger clone sits a single base away.

The CDR3 regions of human TCRbeta chains were analyzed by immunosequencing. In the source study's methods: TCRs in the repertoires were matched against a reference library of SARS-CoV-2-specific TCRs that had been generated with the MIRA antigen-specificity platform. Breadth meant the fraction of unique TCRs that were SARS-CoV-2-associated, whereas depth meant the fraction of total T cells that were SARS-CoV-2-associated. Using the MIRA data, every spike-specific TCR was mapped to the spike region that the TCR reacted to and assigned to either a CD4 or a CD8 class. Log10-transformed breadth and depth values were compared by one-way ANOVA with Sidak's multiple comparisons tests. Not all clones reach the TCRdb copy of this immuneACCESS table, which keeps in-frame sequences only. Checked studies attribute under half of the gap to unresolved V genes and leave the rest unexplained. That table is the source of V, J and clone size, and D and trimming were worked out from the DNA. The sample table shows about 140,000 clones, and about nine tenths are seen once. The ten largest clones add up to around 3.7% of the sample.

The time point label on this specimen signifies: baseline before first vaccination. The vaccinee samples were drawn from two UK trials, COV001 and COV002, one of which was a single-blind randomized controlled phase 2/3 trial testing AZD1222 (ChAdOx1 nCoV-19) in healthy adults. Trial participant PBMC samples were collected at day 0 and day 28 after the second dose for TCRbeta chain sequencing. General conclusions and limits of the study: Most participants were white British and females outnumbered males, and the authors suggested that clonal diversity may have been underestimated. The 56-69-year group was small, and its depth increase did not reach significance, likely because of low power. The whole spike protein was spanned by vaccine-associated CD4 TCRs, and dominant responses were seen in regions 160-218 and 743-854. Because no samples from the day 14 peak response were available, repertoires could be characterized only after the peak T cell response. Conclusions about previously exposed vaccinees were limited because only 6 or 7 AZD1222 recipients were SARS-CoV-2 seropositive at baseline. Reportedly, almost half of the unique spike-specific TCRs recognized epitopes lying outside the regions that are mutated in the B.1.351 and B.1.1.7 variants. A significant rise in spike-specific TCR breadth and depth was observed after two AZD1222 doses relative to day 0 and relative to MenACWY recipients.

The receptor was derived from an adult in good health. The sample was peripheral blood, taken on day 0 of AZD1222 vaccination.

The CDR3 reads CASSYKDPYEQYF. The DNA sequence reads TGTGCCAGCAGTTACAAGGACCCCTACGAGCAGTACTTC. Recombination joined TRBV27 with TRBJ2-7; too little of a D gene remains to name it. V was cut back by 4 bases and J by 2 bases, leaving a gap of 9 bases between them. The CDR3 runs 13 residues from the cysteine to the phenylalanine. The sequence is cut down to CDR3 DNA, 39 bases in frame from base 1. Taken from the germline V gene (reference sequence), the CDR1 and CDR2 loops are MNHEY and SMNVEV.